This T cell receptor (beta chain) stems from a study of T cells expressing NK-cell markers. This CDR3 spans 13 amino acids. TCRdb reprocessed the 5' RACE reads and stores each CDR3 protein as one record, lacking DNA. The sample table includes about 450,000 distinct CDR3 sequences. This sequence originates from a woman aged 18-70 years in good health. The chain employs TRBV23-1 and TRBJ2-5; TCRdb's D call of TRBD1 is untestable without DNA. TRBV23-1 is assigned to the ORF class and has an uncertain function. The sample taken for sequencing was blood T cells: a sorted CD56 or NKG2C T cell subset, CD4+ or CD8+ T cells, or bulk PBMC T cells (not recorded which). The chain's CDR3 is CASSHRGMETQYF.